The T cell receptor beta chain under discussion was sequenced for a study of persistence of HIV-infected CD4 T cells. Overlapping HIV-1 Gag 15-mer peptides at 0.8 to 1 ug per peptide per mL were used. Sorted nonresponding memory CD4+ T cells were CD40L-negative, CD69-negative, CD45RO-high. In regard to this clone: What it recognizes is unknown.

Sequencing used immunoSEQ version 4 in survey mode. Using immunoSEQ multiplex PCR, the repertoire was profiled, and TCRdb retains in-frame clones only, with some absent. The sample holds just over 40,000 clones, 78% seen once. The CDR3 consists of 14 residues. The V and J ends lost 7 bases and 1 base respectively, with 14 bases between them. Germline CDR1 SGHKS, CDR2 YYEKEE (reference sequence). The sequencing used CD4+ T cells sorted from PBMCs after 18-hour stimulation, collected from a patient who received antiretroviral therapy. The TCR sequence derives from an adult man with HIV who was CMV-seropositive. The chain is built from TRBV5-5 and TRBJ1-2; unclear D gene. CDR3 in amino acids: CASSSSGVNYGYTF. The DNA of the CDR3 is TGTGCCAGCTCATCATCGGGAGTTAACTATGGCTACACCTTC. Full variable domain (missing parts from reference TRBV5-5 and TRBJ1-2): DAGVTQSPTHLIKTRGQQVTLRCSPISGHKSVSWYQQVLGQGPQFIFQYYEKEERGRGNFPDRFSARQFPNYSSELNVNALLLGDSALYLCASSSSGVNYGYTFGSGTRLTVV.